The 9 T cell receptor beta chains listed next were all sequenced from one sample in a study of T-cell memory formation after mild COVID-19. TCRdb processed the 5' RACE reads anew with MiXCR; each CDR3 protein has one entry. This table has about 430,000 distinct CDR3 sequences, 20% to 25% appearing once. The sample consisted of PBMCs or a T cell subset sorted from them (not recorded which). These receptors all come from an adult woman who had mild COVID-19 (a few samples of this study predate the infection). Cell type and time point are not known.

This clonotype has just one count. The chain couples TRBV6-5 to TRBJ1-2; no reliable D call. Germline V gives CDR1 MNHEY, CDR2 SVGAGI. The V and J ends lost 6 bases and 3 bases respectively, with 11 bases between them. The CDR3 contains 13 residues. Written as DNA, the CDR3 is TGTGCCAGCAGAGAGGGCGGAGACTATGGCTACACCTTC. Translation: CASREGGDYGYTF.

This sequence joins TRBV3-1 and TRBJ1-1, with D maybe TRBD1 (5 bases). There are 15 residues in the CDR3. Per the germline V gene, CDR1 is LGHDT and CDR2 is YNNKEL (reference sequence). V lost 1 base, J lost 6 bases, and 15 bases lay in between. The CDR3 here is CASSQGGRRLAEAFF. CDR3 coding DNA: TGTGCCAGCAGCCAAGGGGGGAGAAGGCTCGCTGAAGCTTTCTTT.

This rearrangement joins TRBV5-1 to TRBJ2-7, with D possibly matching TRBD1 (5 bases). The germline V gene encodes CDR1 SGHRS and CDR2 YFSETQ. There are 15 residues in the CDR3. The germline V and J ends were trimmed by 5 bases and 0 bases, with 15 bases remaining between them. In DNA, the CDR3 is TGCGCCAGCAGACATGGGGCAGGTGTCTCCTACGAGCAGTACTTC. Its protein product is CASRHGAGVSYEQYF.

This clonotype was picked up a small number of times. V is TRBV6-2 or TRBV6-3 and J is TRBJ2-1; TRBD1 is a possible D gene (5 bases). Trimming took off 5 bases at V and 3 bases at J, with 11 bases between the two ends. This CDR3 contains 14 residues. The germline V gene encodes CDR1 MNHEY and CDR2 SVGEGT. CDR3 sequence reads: CASSLDSFYNEQFF. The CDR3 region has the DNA TGTGCCAGCAGTCTCGACAGTTTCTACAATGAGCAGTTCTTC.

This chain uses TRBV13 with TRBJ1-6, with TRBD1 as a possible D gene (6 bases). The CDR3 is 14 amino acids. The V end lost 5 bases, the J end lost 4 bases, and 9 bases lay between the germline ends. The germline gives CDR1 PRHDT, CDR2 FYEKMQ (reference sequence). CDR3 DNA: TGTGCCAGCAGCGCACAGGGATATAATTCACCCCTCCACTTT. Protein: CASSAQGYNSPLHF.

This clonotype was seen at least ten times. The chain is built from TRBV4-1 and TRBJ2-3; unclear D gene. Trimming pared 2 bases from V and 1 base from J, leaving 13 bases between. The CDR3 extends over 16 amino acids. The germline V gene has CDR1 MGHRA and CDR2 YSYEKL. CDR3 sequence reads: CASSQPSNAGTDTQYF. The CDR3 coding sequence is TGCGCCAGCAGCCAACCGAGTAACGCCGGCACAGATACGCAGTATTTT.

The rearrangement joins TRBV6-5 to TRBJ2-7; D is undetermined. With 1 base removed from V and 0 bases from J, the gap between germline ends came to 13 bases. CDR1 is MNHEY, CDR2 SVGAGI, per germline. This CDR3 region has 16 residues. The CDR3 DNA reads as TGTGCCAGCAGTTACTACATGGCGGTTAGCTCCTACGAGCAGTACTTC. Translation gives CASSYYMAVSSYEQYF.

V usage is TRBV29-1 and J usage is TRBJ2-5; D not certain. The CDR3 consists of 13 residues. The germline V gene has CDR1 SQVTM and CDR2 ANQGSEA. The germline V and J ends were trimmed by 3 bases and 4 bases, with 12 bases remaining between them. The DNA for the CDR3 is TGCAGCGTTGATGGGTGGTCTGGAGAGACCCAGTACTTC. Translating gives CSVDGWSGETQYF. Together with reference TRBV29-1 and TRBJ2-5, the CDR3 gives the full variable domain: SAVISQKPSRDICQRGTSLTIQCQVDSQVTMMFWYRQQPGQSLTLIATANQGSEATYESGFVIDKFPISRPNLTFSTLTVSNMSPEDSSIYLCSVDGWSGETQYFGPGTRLLVL.

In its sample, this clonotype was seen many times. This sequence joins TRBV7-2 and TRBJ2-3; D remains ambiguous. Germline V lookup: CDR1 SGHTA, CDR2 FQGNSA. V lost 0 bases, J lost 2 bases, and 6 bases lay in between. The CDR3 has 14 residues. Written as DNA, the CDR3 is TGTGCCAGCAGCTTAGCACACACCACAGATACGCAGTATTTT. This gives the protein CASSLAHTTDTQYF.